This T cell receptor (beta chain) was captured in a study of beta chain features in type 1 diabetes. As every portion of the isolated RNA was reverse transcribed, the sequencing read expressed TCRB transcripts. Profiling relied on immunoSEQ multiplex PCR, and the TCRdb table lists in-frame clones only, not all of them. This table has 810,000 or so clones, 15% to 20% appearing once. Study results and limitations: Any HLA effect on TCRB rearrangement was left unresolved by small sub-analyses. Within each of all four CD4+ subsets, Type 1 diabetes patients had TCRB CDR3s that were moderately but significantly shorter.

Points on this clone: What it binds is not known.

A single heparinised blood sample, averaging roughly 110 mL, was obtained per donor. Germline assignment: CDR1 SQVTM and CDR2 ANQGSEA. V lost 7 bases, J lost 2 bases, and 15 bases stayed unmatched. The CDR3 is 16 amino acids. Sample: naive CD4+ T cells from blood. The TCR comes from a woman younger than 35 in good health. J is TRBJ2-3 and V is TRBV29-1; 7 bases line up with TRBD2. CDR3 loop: CSATRGGRAHTDTQYF. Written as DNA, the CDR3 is TGCAGCGCCACCCGCGGTGGGAGGGCACACACAGATACGCAGTATTTT.